Each of the 26 T cell receptor beta chains below was sequenced from the same sample in a study of control samples from healthy donors and cancer patients. The table came from immunoSEQ multiplex PCR; TCRdb's copy has only in-frame clones and leaves some out. The data hold 130,000 to 150,000 clones, with about 91% observed a single time. The specimen sequenced was blood. The receptors were gathered from a man aged 30 to 45 in good health.

The chain employs TRBV18 and TRBJ2-3, with D hard to call. The V end lost 0 bases, the J end lost 8 bases, and 21 bases lay between the germline ends. The V gene's germline CDR1 is KGHSH and CDR2 LQKENI. The CDR3 runs to 17 residues. CDR3 protein: CASSPPLGRTQTRTQYF. The CDR3 DNA sequence: TGTGCCAGCTCACCACCGTTGGGCAGGACCCAGACGCGTACGCAGTATTTT.

The V and J genes are TRBV7-3 and TRBJ2-3; 8 bases agree with TRBD2. The CDR3 is made up of 15 amino acids. CDR1 SGHTA and CDR2 FQGTGA come from the germline V gene. The junction had 3 bases not matched to a gene; V was cut back by 4 bases and J by 0 bases. CDR3 loop: CASSSRGGSTDTQYF. Here the CDR3 DNA reads TGTGCCAGCAGCTCCCGGGGGGGAAGCACAGATACGCAGTATTTT.

This chain connects TRBV5-4 to TRBJ1-2; D remains ambiguous. The CDR3 has 13 amino acids. Germline lookup yields CDR1 SGHNT and CDR2 YYREEE (reference sequence). Trimming pared 2 bases from V and 8 bases from J, leaving 13 bases between. The CDR3: CASSLGPNSGYTF. Here the CDR3 DNA reads TGTGCCAGCAGCTTAGGCCCCAATAGCGGCTACACCTTC. Based on the CDR3 plus reference TRBV5-4 and TRBJ1-2, the full variable domain is ETGVTQSPTHLIKTRGQQVTLRCSSQSGHNTVSWYQQALGQGPQFIFQYYREEENGRGNFPPRFSGLQFPNYSSELNVNALELDDSALYLCASSLGPNSGYTFGSGTRLTVV.

The V and J genes are TRBV10-3 and TRBJ1-2; D is unclear. V dropped 2 bases and J dropped 3 bases, with 16 bases sitting between them. CDR3 length: 16 amino acids. Germline lookup yields CDR1 ENHRY and CDR2 SYGVKD. CDR3 sequence: CAISEGSREKDYGYTF. CDR3 nucleotides: TGTGCCATCAGTGAGGGATCCCGGGAAAAGGACTATGGCTACACCTTC.

The chain links TRBV9 to TRBJ2-6, with 10 bases lining up with TRBD1. This CDR3 region has 18 residues. The junction had 7 bases not matched to a gene; V was cut back by 0 bases and J by 4 bases. CDR1 and CDR2 from the germline V gene are SGDLS and YYNGEE. Written as DNA, the CDR3 is TGTGCCAGCAGCGTAGCTCGGACAGGGGGAAGGGGGGCCAACGTCCTGACTTTC. Its protein is CASSVARTGGRGANVLTF.

The chain couples TRBV7-2 to TRBJ1-3; no reliable D call. V was clipped by 6 bases and J by 4 bases, with 7 bases between them. Looked up from germline, CDR1 is SGHTA and CDR2 is FQGNSA. CDR3 length: 12 amino acids. Here the CDR3 reads CASRLTGNTIYF. The DNA of the CDR3 is TGTGCCAGCAGGCTTACCGGAAACACCATATATTTT.

This clone appeared a few times. The chain couples TRBV24-1 to TRBJ2-7; unclear D gene. Germline values: CDR1 KGHDR, CDR2 SFDVKD. V shed 6 bases and J shed 2 bases, with 10 bases lying between them. This CDR3 region has 13 residues. CDR3 in DNA: TGTGCCACCAGTCGAGGCAGTACCTACGAGCAGTACTTC. This translates into CATSRGSTYEQYF.

The V gene is TRBV7-9, the J gene TRBJ2-1, with D perhaps TRBD1 (5 bases). V lost 1 base to trimming and J lost 5 bases, with 6 bases between them. This CDR3 spans 13 amino acids. CDR1 and CDR2 from the germline V gene are SEHNR and FQNEAQ (reference sequence). The CDR3 bases are TGTGCCAGCAGCTTAGGACAGCACAATGAGCAGTTCTTC. Translated, it gives CASSLGQHNEQFF.

The chain couples TRBV29-1 to TRBJ1-1; maybe TRBD1 (5 bases). CDR1 is SQVTM and CDR2 is ANQGSEA in the germline V gene. With 4 bases removed from V and 5 bases from J, the gap between germline ends came to 14 bases. The CDR3 totals 13 residues. This CDR3 reads CSVVPRQGTEAFF. For the CDR3, the DNA is TGCAGCGTTGTCCCAAGGCAGGGTACTGAAGCTTTCTTT.

Here the CDR3 DNA reads TGTGCCAGCAGTTCCGACACTAGCGGCTCCTACAATGAGCAGTTCTTC. Its protein is CASSSDTSGSYNEQFF. The genes are TRBV6-2 or TRBV6-3 and TRBJ2-1; 8 nucleotides agree with TRBD2. This CDR3 has 16 residues. Germline lookup yields CDR1 MNHEY and CDR2 SVGEGT. With V trimmed by 4 bases and J by 0 bases, 5 bases remained unmatched.

The chain recombines TRBV11-2 with TRBJ1-2; D is perhaps TRBD1 (5 bases). This CDR3 is 14 amino acids long. Trimming stripped 0 bases from V and 4 bases from J, with 9 bases between. Germline lookup yields CDR1 SGHAT and CDR2 FQNNGV. The DNA of the CDR3 is TGTGCCAGCAGCTTAGACGGACACGCCTATGGCTACACCTTC. It yields the protein CASSLDGHAYGYTF.

The rearrangement uses TRBV11-1 and TRBJ1-1; 10 bases agree with TRBD1. Trimming took 6 bases from V and 4 from J; bases not matched to a gene: 5. This CDR3 is built from 14 residues. Germline CDR1 reads SGHAT; CDR2 reads FQDESV (reference sequence). The CDR3 here is CASSWDRGSTEAFF. The DNA for the CDR3 is TGTGCCAGCAGTTGGGACAGGGGAAGCACTGAAGCTTTCTTT.

This sequence joins TRBV2 and TRBJ2-7; D call uncertain. Germline CDR1 reads SNHLY; CDR2 reads FYNNEI. The CDR3 has 15 amino acids. Trimming took off 6 bases at V and 2 bases at J, with 17 bases between the two ends. The CDR3: CASRRADLTAYEQYF. The DNA of the CDR3 is TGTGCCAGCAGAAGGGCAGACCTAACAGCCTACGAGCAGTACTTC.

The chain is built from TRBV19 and TRBJ2-7; D not resolved. Trimming took 3 bases from V and 3 from J, leaving 12 bases between them. The germline V gene has CDR1 LNHDA and CDR2 SQIVND (reference sequence). CDR3 length equals 14 residues. CDR3 amino acids: CASSMSVPDYEQYF. In DNA, the CDR3 is TGTGCCAGTAGTATGTCTGTTCCGGACTACGAGCAGTACTTC.

The chain is built from TRBV10-3 and TRBJ1-2; 12 nucleotides agree with TRBD1. Trimming took 8 bases from V and 2 from J; bases not matched to a gene: 6. The CDR3 has 15 amino acids. The germline CDR1 and CDR2 sequences are ENHRY and SYGVKD. This CDR3 reads CAIGTGGASNYGYTF. CDR3 nucleotides: TGTGCCATCGGGACAGGGGGCGCGTCCAACTATGGCTACACCTTC.

V and J are TRBV7-9 and TRBJ2-6; D unclear. This CDR3 has 18 amino acids. Germline V gene data show CDR1 as SEHNR and CDR2 as FQNEAQ (reference sequence). Trimming cost V 1 base and J 0 bases, with 13 bases left between them. CDR3 in amino acids: CASSLVVLGSSGANVLTF. The CDR3 DNA reads as TGTGCCAGCAGCTTAGTAGTATTGGGCAGCTCTGGGGCCAACGTCCTGACTTTC.

The chain recombines TRBV19 with TRBJ2-3, with 12 bases lining up with TRBD2. This CDR3 is 18 amino acids long. Germline V gives CDR1 LNHDA, CDR2 SQIVND (reference sequence). J was trimmed by 2 bases and V by 1 base; bases with no gene match: 7. The CDR3 region is CASSIVALAGGLTDTQYF. DNA for the CDR3: TGTGCCAGTAGTATAGTTGCCCTAGCGGGGGGGCTCACAGATACGCAGTATTTT.

The chain is built from TRBV18 and TRBJ2-7; TRBD2 agrees at 9 bases. V was pared by 4 bases and J by 4 bases, with 2 bases of the junction left unmatched. The CDR3 runs 13 residues. Germline lookup yields CDR1 KGHSH and CDR2 LQKENI. The CDR3 protein is CASSRGLAYEQYF. CDR3 coding DNA: TGTGCCAGCTCACGGGGACTAGCTTACGAGCAGTACTTC. The variable domain in full, with the rest retrieved from reference TRBV18 and TRBJ2-7, is NAGVMQNPRHLVRRRGQEARLRCSPMKGHSHVYWYRQLPEEGLKFMVYLQKENIIDESGMPKERFSAEFPKEGPSILRIQQVVRGDSAAYFCASSRGLAYEQYFGPGTRLTVT.

This chain joins TRBV10-3 and TRBJ2-1, with D unclear. The CDR3 runs to 12 residues. The V gene lost 0 bases and the J gene lost 7 bases, with 4 bases spanning the gap. The germline V gene has CDR1 ENHRY and CDR2 SYGVKD. CDR3 protein: CAISESGNEQFF. For the CDR3, the DNA is TGTGCCATCAGTGAGTCAGGGAATGAGCAGTTCTTC.

The chain couples TRBV10-2 to TRBJ1-1; 8 nucleotides line up with TRBD1. The CDR3 spans 14 residues. CDR1 and CDR2 from the germline V gene are WSHSY and SAAADI. Trimming removed 11 bases from V and 3 bases from J; junction bases left unmatched: 11. The CDR3 here is CAGIPQGAYTEAFF. CDR3 in DNA: TGCGCCGGCATTCCTCAGGGGGCGTACACTGAAGCTTTCTTT.

The gene calls are TRBV18 and TRBJ2-1; 9 positions match TRBD1. The V and J ends lost 3 bases and 9 bases, in that order; junction bases with no gene match: 9. The CDR3 runs to 15 residues. CDR1 is KGHSH, CDR2 LQKENI, per germline. The CDR3 DNA follows: TGTGCCAGCTCACCCGGGACAGGGATCGTGGGTGAGCAGTTCTTC. Protein product: CASSPGTGIVGEQFF.

The chain has TRBV29-1 and TRBJ2-3; tentative D call: TRBD1 (6 bases). The CDR3 loop spans 12 amino acids. Trimming shortened V by 7 bases and J by 5 bases, and 13 bases separated the two germline ends. CDR1 SQVTM and CDR2 ANQGSEA come from the germline V gene. The CDR3 spells CSALTGLDTQYF. The CDR3 nucleotides are TGCAGCGCCTTGACAGGTCTAGATACGCAGTATTTT.

The chain recombines TRBV19 with TRBJ2-2; TRBD1 aligns across 8 bases. With V trimmed by 8 bases and J by 3 bases, 8 bases remained unmatched. This CDR3 is built from 15 residues. Germline CDR1 LNHDA, CDR2 SQIVND (reference sequence). The CDR3 DNA is TGTGCCAGTCAAACCGGGACAGGATACACCGGGGAGCTGTTTTTT. It codes for CASQTGTGYTGELFF. The full variable domain, completed using reference TRBV19 and TRBJ2-2, is DGGITQSPKYLFRKEGQNVTLSCEQNLNHDAMYWYRQDPGQGLRLIYYSQIVNDFQKGDIAEGYSVSREKKESFPLTVTSAQKNPTAFYLCASQTGTGYTGELFFGEGSRLTVL.

The sample holds one count of this clone. Written as DNA, the CDR3 is TGTGCCAGCAGCCCCCGGGACAGGGAGTCGTACGAGCAGTACTTC. It translates to CASSPRDRESYEQYF. The chain uses TRBV3-1 (or the pseudogene TRBV3-2) and TRBJ2-7; 9 nucleotides align to TRBD1. The CDR3 has 15 amino acids. From germline, CDR1 is LGHDT and CDR2 YNNKEL (reference sequence). Unmatched junction bases numbered 8, after V lost 4 bases and J lost 4 bases.

The chain employs TRBV19 and TRBJ1-1; the D gene is possibly TRBD1 (6 bases). Per germline, CDR1 LNHDA and CDR2 SQIVND (reference sequence). CDR3 length: 16 amino acids. V lost 5 bases, J lost 4 bases, and 20 bases lay in between. CDR3 sequence (DNA): TGTGCCAGTAGTGCCCGACAGGTGGGGGAAGGCACTGAAGCTTTCTTT. It specifies CASSARQVGEGTEAFF. Supplemented by reference TRBV19 and TRBJ1-1, the full variable domain reads DGGITQSPKYLFRKEGQNVTLSCEQNLNHDAMYWYRQDPGQGLRLIYYSQIVNDFQKGDIAEGYSVSREKKESFPLTVTSAQKNPTAFYLCASSARQVGEGTEAFFGQGTRLTVV.

This clone appeared many times. The chain couples TRBV29-1 to TRBJ1-5, with TRBD1 as a possible D gene (5 bases). Between the trimmed V and J ends, which lost 7 bases and 4 bases, there was a span of 14 bases. Looked up from germline, CDR1 is SQVTM and CDR2 is ANQGSEA. CDR3 size: 13 residues. CDR3 coding DNA: TGCAGCGCGGTGGGGGAAAATAATCAGCCCCAGCATTTT. This sequence encodes CSAVGENNQPQHF.